This record covers a single TCR beta chain. TCRdb re-called the 5' RACE reads and gives one entry per CDR3 protein, without DNA. The specimen's table records over 150,000 distinct CDR3 sequences. This CDR3 has 13 residues. Germline CDR1 is SGHVS and CDR2 is FQNEAQ. This sample is part of a study of monozygotic twins with inflammatory bowel disease. The V and J genes are TRBV7-8 and TRBJ1-6. This clonotype was sampled from a human donor with ulcerative colitis or Crohn's disease, or a healthy co-twin of an affected twin (not recorded which). The sequenced sample was blood. The CDR3 region is CASISRRNSPLHF.